Listed here is a single T cell receptor (beta chain). The antigen is unknown. Using its own MiXCR run on the RT-PCR reads, TCRdb lists one record per CDR3 protein. The data hold 650,000 to 800,000 distinct CDR3 sequences, with approximately 17% observed a single time. This sample was taken from a study of response to subunit inactivated influenza vaccine. Germline V gene data show CDR1 as DFQATT and CDR2 as SNEGSKA (reference sequence). The V and J ends lost 6 bases and 1 base respectively, with 10 bases between them. The CDR3 length is 14 residues. Study results and caveats: Researchers suggested that each seasonal influenza vaccination recruits few new T cells.

The chain combines TRBV20-1 with TRBJ1-6; D ambiguous. The receptor's source is a man in his forties or fifties who received an inactivated influenza vaccine. Sample: PBMCs from blood, taken more than 4 days after vaccination. CDR3 amino acids: CSAAKESYNSPLHF. CDR3 DNA sequence: TGCAGTGCAGCGAAGGAATCCTATAATTCACCCCTCCACTTT.